This T cell receptor beta chain came from a study of blood T cell repertoires in COVID-19. Study overall: From the United States, Italy and Spain came samples of acute and convalescent COVID-19. In each case, the material was cDNA or gDNA derived from T cells, B-cell-depleted T cells, or PBMCs.

Per the original data handling: Amplification from reference gene primers served as the basis for estimated nucleated cell counts. TCRdb's copy holds only in-frame clones and misses some; the assay was immunoSEQ multiplex PCR. V and J calls and clone size are given by that table; D and trimming were obtained from the DNA. This sample has fewer than 100,000 clones, with 90% found just once. The sample holds one count of this clone. V lost 0 bases, J lost 0 bases, and 6 bases lay in between. Per the germline V gene, CDR1 is SGHAT and CDR2 is FQNNGV. The CDR3 length is 15 residues. The clonotype comes from a woman aged 80 or over with acute or convalescent COVID-19. Sequencing was performed on peripheral blood. The chain has TRBV11-2 and TRBJ1-3, with no clear D. In DNA form, the CDR3 reads TGTGCCAGCAGCTTAGATAATCTCTCTGGAAACACCATATATTTT. Protein sequence: CASSLDNLSGNTIYF.